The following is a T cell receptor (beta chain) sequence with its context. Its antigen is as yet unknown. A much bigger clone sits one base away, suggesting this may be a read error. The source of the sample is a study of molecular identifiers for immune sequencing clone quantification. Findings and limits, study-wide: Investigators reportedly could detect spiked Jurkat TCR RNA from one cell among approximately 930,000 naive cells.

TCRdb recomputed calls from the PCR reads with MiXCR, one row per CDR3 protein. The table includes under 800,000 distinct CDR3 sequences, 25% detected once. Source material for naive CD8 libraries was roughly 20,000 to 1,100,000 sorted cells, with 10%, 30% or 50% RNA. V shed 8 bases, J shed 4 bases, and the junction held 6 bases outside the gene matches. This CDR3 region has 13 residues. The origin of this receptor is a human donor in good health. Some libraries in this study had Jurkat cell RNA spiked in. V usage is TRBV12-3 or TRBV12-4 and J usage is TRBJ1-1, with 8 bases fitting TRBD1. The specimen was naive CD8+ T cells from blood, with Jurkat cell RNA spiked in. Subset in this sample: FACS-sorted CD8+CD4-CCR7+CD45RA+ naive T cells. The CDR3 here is CASGTGRGTEAFF. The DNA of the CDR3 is TGTGCCAGCGGGACAGGACGGGGCACTGAAGCTTTCTTT.